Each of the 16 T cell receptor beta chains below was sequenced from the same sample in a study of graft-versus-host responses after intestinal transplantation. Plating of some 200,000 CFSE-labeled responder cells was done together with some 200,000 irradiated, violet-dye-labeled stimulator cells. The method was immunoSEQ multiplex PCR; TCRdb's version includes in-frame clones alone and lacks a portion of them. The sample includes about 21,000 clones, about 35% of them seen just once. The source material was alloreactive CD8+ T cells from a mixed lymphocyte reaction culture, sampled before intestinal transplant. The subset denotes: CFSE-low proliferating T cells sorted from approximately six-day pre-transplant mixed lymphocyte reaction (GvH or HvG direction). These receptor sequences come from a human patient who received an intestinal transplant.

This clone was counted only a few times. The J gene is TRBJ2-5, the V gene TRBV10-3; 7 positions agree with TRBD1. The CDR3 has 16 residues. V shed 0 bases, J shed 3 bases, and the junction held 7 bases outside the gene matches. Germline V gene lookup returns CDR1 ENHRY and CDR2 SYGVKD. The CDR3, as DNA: TGTGCCATCAGTGAGTCGAGGCAGGGGGTTGAAGAGACCCAGTACTTC. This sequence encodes CAISESRQGVEETQYF.

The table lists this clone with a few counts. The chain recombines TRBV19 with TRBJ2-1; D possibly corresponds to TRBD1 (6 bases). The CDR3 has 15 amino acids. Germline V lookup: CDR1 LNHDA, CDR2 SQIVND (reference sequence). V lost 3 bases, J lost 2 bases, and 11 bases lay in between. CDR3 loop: CASSILQGTYNEQFF. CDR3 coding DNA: TGTGCCAGTAGTATCCTACAGGGTACCTACAATGAGCAGTTCTTC.

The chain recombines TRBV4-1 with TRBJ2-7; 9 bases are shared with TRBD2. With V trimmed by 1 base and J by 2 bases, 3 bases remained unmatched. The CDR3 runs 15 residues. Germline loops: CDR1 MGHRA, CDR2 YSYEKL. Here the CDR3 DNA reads TGCGCCAGCAGCCAAGTCTCTAGCGGGACCTACGAGCAGTACTTC. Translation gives CASSQVSSGTYEQYF.

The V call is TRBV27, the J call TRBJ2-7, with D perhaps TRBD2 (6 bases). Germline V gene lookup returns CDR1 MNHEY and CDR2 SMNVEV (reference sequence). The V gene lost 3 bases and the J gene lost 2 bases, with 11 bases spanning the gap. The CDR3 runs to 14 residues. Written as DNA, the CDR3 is TGTGCCAGCAGTTTTCTTGGCGGGACCTACGAGCAGTACTTC. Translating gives CASSFLGGTYEQYF.

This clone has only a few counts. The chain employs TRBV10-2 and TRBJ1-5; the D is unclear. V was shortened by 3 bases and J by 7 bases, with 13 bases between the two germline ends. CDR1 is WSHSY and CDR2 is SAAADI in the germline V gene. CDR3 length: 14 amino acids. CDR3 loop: CASSDEGLGQPQHF. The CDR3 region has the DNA TGCGCCAGCAGTGATGAGGGTTTGGGGCAGCCCCAGCATTTT.

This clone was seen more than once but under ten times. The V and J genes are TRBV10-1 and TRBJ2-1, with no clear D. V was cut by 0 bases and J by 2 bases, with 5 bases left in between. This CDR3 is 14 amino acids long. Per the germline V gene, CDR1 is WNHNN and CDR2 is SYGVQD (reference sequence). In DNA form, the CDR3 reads TGCGCCAGCAGTGAGTCGTCCCCCTACAATGAGCAGTTCTTC. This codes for CASSESSPYNEQFF.

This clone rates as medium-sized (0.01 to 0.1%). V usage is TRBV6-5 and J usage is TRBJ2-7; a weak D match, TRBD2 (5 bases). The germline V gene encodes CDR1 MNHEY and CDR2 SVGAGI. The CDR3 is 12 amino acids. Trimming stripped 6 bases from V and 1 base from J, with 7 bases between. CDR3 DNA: TGTGCCAGCAGGACGGGGTCCTACGAGCAGTACTTC. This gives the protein CASRTGSYEQYF.

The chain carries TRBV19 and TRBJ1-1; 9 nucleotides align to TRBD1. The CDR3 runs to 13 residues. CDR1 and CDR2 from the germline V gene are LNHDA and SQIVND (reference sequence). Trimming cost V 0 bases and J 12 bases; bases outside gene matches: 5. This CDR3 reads CASSIDPGQGTFF. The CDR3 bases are TGTGCCAGTAGTATAGATCCGGGACAGGGAACTTTCTTT. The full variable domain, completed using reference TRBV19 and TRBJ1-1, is DGGITQSPKYLFRKEGQNVTLSCEQNLNHDAMYWYRQDPGQGLRLIYYSQIVNDFQKGDIAEGYSVSREKKESFPLTVTSAQKNPTAFYLCASSIDPGQGTFFGQGTRLTVV.

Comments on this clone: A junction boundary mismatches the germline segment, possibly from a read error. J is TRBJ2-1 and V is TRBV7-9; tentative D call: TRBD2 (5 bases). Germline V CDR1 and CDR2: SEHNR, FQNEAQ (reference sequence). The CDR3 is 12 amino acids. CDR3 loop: CASSLGLNEQFF. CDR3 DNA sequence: TGTGCCAGCAGTTTAGGACTTAATGAGCAGTTCTTC.

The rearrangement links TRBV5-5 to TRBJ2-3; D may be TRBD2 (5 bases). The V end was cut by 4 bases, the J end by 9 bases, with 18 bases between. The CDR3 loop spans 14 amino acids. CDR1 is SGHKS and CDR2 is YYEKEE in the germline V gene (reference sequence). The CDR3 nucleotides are TGTGCCAGCAGCGTATGGACTGGGATCGGGACGCAGTATTTT. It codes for CASSVWTGIGTQYF.

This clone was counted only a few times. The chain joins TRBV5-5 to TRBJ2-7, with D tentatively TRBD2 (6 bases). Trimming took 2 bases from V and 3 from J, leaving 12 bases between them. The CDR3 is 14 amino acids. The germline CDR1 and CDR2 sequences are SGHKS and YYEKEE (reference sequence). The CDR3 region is CASSFKGAGYEQYF. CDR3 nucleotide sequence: TGTGCCAGCAGCTTTAAGGGAGCGGGCTACGAGCAGTACTTC.

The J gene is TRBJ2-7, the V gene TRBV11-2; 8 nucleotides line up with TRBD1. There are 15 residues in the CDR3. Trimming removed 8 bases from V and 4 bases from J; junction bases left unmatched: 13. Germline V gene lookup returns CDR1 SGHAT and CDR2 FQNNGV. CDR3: CASGIADRDRYEQYF. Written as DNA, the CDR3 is TGTGCCAGCGGGATTGCGGACAGGGATAGATACGAGCAGTACTTC.

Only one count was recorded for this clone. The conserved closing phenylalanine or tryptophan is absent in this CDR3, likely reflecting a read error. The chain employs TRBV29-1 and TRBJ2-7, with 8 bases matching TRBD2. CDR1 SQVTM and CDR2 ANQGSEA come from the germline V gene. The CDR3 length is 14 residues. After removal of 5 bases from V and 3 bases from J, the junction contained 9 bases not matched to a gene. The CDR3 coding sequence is TGCAGCGTTTGTAAGCGGGAGATCCTCTACGAGCAGTACCTC. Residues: CSVCKREILYEQYL.

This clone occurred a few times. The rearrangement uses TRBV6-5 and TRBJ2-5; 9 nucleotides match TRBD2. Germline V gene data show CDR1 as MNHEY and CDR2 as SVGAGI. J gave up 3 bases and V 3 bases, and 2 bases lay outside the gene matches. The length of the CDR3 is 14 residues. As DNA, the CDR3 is TGTGCCAGCAGTTATGCGGGAGGGGAAGAGACCCAGTACTTC. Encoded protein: CASSYAGGEETQYF.

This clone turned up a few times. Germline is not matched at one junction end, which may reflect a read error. Here the CDR3 DNA reads TGTGCCAGCAGCTTGGGGCAGTACACAGATACGCAGTATTTT. Residues: CASSLGQYTDTQYF. The V and J genes are TRBV5-1 and TRBJ2-3, with a possible D match to TRBD1 (5 bases). Per the germline V gene, CDR1 is SGHRS and CDR2 is YFSETQ. The CDR3 sequence is 14 residues long.

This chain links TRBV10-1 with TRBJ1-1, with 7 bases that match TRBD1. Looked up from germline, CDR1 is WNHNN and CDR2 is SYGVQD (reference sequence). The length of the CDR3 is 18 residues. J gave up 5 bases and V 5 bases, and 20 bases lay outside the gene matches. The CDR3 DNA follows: TGCGCCAGCAGTCGGGTAGGACAGGAACCGTTTGGGGGTACTGAAGCTTTCTTT. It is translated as CASSRVGQEPFGGTEAFF.